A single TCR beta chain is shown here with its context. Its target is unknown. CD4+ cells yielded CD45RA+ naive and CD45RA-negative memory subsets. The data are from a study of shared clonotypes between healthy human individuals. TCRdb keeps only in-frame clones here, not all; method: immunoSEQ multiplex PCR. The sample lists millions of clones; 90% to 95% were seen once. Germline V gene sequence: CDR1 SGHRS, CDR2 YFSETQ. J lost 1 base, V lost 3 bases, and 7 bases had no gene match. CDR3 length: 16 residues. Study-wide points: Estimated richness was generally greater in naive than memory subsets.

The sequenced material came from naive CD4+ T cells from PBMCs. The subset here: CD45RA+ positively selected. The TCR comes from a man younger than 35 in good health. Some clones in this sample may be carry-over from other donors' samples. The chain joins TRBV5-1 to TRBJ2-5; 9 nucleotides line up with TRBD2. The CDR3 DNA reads TGCGCCAGCAGCTCGGTGCCTAGCGGGACCCAAGAGACCCAGTACTTC. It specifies CASSSVPSGTQETQYF.